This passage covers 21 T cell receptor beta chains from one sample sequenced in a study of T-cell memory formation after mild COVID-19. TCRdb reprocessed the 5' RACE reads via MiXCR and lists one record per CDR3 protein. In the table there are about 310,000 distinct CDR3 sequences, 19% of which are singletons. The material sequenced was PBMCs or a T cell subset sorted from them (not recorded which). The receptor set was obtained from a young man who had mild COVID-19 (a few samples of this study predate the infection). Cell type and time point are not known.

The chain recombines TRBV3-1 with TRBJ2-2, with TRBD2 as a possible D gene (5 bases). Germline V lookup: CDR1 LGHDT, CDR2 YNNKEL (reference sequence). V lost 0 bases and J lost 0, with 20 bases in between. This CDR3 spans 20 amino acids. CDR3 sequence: CASSQDAGGSIHANTGELFF. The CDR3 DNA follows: TGTGCCAGCAGCCAAGACGCTGGCGGGTCTATCCACGCGAACACCGGGGAGCTGTTTTTT.

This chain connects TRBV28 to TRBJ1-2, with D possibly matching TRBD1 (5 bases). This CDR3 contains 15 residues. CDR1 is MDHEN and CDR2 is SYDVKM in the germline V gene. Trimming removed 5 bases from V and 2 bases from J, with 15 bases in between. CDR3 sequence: CASSPGASVNYGYTF. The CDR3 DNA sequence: TGTGCCAGCAGTCCCGGGGCATCGGTCAACTATGGCTACACCTTC.

This CDR3 reads CASSLSMGETQYF. In nucleotides, the CDR3 is TGTGCCAGCAGCTTATCAATGGGGGAGACCCAGTACTTC. The chain links TRBV11-3 to TRBJ2-5; no clear D gene. Trimming pared 2 bases from V and 5 bases from J, leaving 9 bases between. The CDR3 runs 13 residues. Germline V gene data show CDR1 as SGHNT and CDR2 as YENEEA.

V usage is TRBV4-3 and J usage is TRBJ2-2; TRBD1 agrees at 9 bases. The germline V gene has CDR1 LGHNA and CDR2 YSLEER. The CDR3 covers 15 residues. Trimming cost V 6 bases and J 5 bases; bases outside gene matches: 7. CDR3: CASSLDRGETGELFF. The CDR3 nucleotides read TGCGCCAGCAGTCTGGACAGGGGAGAAACCGGGGAGCTGTTTTTT.

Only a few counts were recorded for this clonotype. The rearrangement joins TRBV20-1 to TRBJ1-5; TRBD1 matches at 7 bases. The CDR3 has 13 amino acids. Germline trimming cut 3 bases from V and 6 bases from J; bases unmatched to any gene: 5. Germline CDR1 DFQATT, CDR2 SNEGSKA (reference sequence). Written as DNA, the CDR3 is TGCAGTGCTAGGTTAGGGGGCGGTCAGCCCCAGCATTTT. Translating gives CSARLGGGQPQHF.

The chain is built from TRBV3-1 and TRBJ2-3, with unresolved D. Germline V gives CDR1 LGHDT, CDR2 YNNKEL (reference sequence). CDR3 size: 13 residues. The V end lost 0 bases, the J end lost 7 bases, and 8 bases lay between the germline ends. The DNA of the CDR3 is TGTGCCAGCAGCCAAGATGAAGAATATACGCAGTATTTT. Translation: CASSQDEEYTQYF.

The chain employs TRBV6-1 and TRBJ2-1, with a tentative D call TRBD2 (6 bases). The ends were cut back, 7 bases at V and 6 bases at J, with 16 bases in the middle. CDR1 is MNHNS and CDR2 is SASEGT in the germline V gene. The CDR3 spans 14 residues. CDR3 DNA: TGTGCCAGCACCCGGGACTCTGTCATCAATGAGCAGTTCTTC. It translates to CASTRDSVINEQFF.

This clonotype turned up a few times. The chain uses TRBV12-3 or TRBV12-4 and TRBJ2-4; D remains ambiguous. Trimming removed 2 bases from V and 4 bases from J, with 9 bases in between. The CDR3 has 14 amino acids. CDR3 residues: CASSLYSGKNIQYF. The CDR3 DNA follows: TGTGCCAGCAGTTTATATTCCGGGAAAAACATTCAGTACTTC.

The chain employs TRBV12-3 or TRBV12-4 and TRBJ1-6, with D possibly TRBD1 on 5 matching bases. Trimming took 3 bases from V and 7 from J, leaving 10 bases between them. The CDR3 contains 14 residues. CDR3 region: CASSLRGGNSPLHF. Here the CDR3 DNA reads TGTGCCAGCAGTTTGAGGGGCGGGAATTCACCCCTCCACTTT.

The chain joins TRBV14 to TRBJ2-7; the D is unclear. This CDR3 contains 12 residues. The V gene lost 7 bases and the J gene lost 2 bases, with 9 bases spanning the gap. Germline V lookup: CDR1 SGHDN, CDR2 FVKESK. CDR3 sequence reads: CASTNTTYEQYV. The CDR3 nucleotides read TGTGCCAGCACTAACACTACCTACGAGCAGTACGTC.

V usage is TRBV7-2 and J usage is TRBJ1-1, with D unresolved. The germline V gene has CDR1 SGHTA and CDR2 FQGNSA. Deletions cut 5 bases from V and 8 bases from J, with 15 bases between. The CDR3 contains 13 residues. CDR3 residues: CASSPTHGSEAFF. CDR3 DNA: TGTGCCAGCAGCCCTACTCATGGATCCGAAGCTTTCTTT.

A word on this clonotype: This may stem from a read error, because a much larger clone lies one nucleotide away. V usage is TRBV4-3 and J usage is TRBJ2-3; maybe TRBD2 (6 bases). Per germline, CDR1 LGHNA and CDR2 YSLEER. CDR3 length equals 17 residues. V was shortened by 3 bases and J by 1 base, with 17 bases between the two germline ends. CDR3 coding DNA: TGCGCCAGCAGCCACGATCCACCCGGCGGGGGCACAGATACGCAGTATTTT. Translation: CASSHDPPGGGTDTQYF.

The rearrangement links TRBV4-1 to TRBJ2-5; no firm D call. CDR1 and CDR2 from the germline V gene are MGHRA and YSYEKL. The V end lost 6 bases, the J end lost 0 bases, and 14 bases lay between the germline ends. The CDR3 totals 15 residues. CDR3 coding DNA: TGCGCCAGCAGAGCCCTGCCTATGTACCAAGAGACCCAGTACTTC. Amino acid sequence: CASRALPMYQETQYF.

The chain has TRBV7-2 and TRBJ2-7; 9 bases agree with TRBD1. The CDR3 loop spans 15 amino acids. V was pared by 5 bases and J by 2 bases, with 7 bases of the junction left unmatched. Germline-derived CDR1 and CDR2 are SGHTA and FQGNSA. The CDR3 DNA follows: TGTGCCAGCAGCGTAGGGACAGGGAAGGCCTACGAGCAGTACTTC. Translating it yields CASSVGTGKAYEQYF.

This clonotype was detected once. DNA of the CDR3: TGTGCCAGCAGTTACGCGGCACCTACCTACACTGAAGCTTTCTTT. The encoded protein is CASSYAAPTYTEAFF. This chain joins TRBV6-2 or TRBV6-3 and TRBJ1-1; D unclear. Per germline, CDR1 MNHEY and CDR2 SVGEGT. This CDR3 has 15 residues. Trimming pared 2 bases from V and 3 bases from J, leaving 13 bases between.

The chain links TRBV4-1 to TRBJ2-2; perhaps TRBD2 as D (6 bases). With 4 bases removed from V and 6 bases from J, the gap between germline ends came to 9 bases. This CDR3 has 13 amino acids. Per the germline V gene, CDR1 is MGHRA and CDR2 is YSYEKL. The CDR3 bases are TGCGCCAGCAGCCTAAGCGGGTCCGGGGAGCTGTTTTTT. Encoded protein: CASSLSGSGELFF.

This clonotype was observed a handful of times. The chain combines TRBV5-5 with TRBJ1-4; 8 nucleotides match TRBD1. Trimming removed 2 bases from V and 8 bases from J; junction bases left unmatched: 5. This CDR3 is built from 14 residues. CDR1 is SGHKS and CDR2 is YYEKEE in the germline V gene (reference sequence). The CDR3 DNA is TGTGCCAGCAGCTTACCCCGGGACAGGGAAAAACTGTTTTTT. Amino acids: CASSLPRDREKLFF. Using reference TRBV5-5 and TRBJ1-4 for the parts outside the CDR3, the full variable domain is DAGVTQSPTHLIKTRGQQVTLRCSPISGHKSVSWYQQVLGQGPQFIFQYYEKEERGRGNFPDRFSARQFPNYSSELNVNALLLGDSALYLCASSLPRDREKLFFGSGTQLSVL.

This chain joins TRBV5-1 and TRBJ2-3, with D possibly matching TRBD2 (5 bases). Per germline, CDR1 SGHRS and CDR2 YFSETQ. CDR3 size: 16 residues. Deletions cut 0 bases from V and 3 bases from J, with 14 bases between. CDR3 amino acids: CASSLAAVTGTDTQYF. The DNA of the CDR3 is TGCGCCAGCAGCTTGGCCGCGGTGACGGGGACAGATACGCAGTATTTT.

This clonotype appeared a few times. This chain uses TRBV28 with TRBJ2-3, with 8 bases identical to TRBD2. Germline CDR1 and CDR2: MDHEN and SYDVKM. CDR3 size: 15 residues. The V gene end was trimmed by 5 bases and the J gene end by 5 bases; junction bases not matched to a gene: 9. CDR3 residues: CASSPSGGPGDTQYF. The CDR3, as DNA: TGTGCCAGCAGTCCATCGGGGGGGCCGGGAGATACGCAGTATTTT.

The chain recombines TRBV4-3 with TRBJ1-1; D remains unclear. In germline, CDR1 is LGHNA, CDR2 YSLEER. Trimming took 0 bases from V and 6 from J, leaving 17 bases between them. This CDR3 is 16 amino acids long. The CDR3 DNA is TGCGCCAGCAGCCAAGAAGAGACGGCAGAATGGGCTGAAGCTTTCTTT. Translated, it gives CASSQEETAEWAEAFF.

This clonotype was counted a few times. The DNA for the CDR3 is TGTGCCAGCAGCCCGGAGGGGAAGACCCAGTACTTC. This encodes CASSPEGKTQYF. This chain uses TRBV9 with TRBJ2-5, with TRBD2 as a possible D gene (6 bases). Looked up from germline, CDR1 is SGDLS and CDR2 is YYNGEE. V lost 4 bases and J 6 bases, leaving 10 bases between the germline ends. The CDR3 sequence is 12 residues long.